This T cell receptor beta chain was documented in a study of control samples from healthy donors and cancer patients. Data came from immunoSEQ multiplex PCR; TCRdb stores just in-frame clones and leaves some out. The table has 180,000 or so clones, over 85% seen once. Germline CDR1 is SGHTA and CDR2 is FQGTGA. The V gene lost 4 bases and the J gene lost 4 bases, with 13 bases spanning the gap. This CDR3 is 14 amino acids long. This clonotype originated in a woman aged 55-69 years in good health. Sequencing was done on a sample of blood. The rearrangement uses TRBV7-3 and TRBJ2-5; D is unresolved. CDR3 region: CASSYRRLGETQYF. The CDR3 DNA sequence: TGTGCCAGCAGCTACAGACGGTTGGGAGAGACCCAGTACTTC.